This T cell receptor (beta chain) was obtained from a study of beta chain features in type 1 diabetes. Broader study findings: Whether TCRB rearrangement is influenced by HLA type was left unresolved in this analysis. Patients showed naive, central memory and Treg TCRB repertoires that appeared more similar than those of healthy donors.

Expressed TCRB transcripts were sequenced after all isolated RNA was converted to cDNA. Assay: immunoSEQ multiplex PCR; the TCRdb copy retains only in-frame clones and omits some. The table lists roughly 60,000 clones, over 50% of them singletons. Trimming shortened V by 3 bases and J by 4 bases, and 15 bases separated the two germline ends. CDR1 and CDR2 from the germline V gene are MNHEY and SMNVEV (reference sequence). CDR3 length: 15 amino acids. This clone has only a few counts. Its cognate antigen is unknown. The chain employs TRBV27 and TRBJ1-2; D might be TRBD1 (6 bases). The receptor was derived from a woman aged 18 to 35 in good health. Sample: Tregs from blood. CDR3 DNA sequence: TGTGCCAGCAGTTTTTATGGGGGCATCTCCTATGGCTACACCTTC. It translates to CASSFYGGISYGYTF.